The 9 T cell receptor beta chains below come from one sample, sequenced in a study of regulatory T cells in long-lasting Graves disease. Construction of TCR beta libraries relied on iRepertoire HTBI primers and on Arm-PCR targeting CDR3 regions. TCRdb processed the multiplex PCR reads anew with MiXCR; each CDR3 protein has one entry. The repertoire consists of 420,000 or so distinct CDR3 sequences, with about 16% occurring once and the leading ten covering approximately 22%. Regarding time point: newly diagnosed GD, antithyroid drugs for less than 3 months. PBMC-extracted RNA yielded the TCR library. This sample was also put to use in a study of T cells in Graves' hyperthyroidism and ophthalmopathy.

Sequencing was performed on peripheral blood mononuclear cells (PBMCs), taken at new diagnosis, from a patient treated with antithyroid drugs. The receptor set was obtained from a woman aged 18-30 years with Graves disease.

The V and J genes are TRBV27 and TRBJ2-5, with TRBD2 matching 7 bases. The CDR3 totals 16 residues. V was pared by 2 bases and J by 2 bases, with 8 bases of the junction left unmatched. Germline values: CDR1 MNHEY, CDR2 SMNVEV (reference sequence). The CDR3: CASSLRSLGGQETQYF. CDR3 nucleotides: TGTGCCAGCAGTTTAAGATCCCTGGGGGGGCAAGAGACCCAGTACTTC.

In nucleotides, the CDR3 is TGCAGTGCTAGAGATCGGGAGGGTCACACCGGGGAGCTGTTTTTT. Translating it yields CSARDREGHTGELFF. The chain is built from TRBV20-1 and TRBJ2-2, with TRBD2 identical over 8 bases. CDR1 DFQATT and CDR2 SNEGSKA come from the germline V gene (reference sequence). This CDR3 spans 15 amino acids. V lost 0 bases and J lost 3; bases outside the gene matches: 3.

In the case of this clonotype: The junction differs from germline at one of its ends, possibly a read error. The rearrangement links TRBV6-5 to TRBJ2-7; D is undetermined. Germline values: CDR1 MNHEY, CDR2 SVGAGI. The CDR3 runs to 15 residues. CDR3 in amino acids: CASSYSTARSYEQHF. Written as DNA, the CDR3 is TGTGCCAGCAGTTACTCGACCGCGAGATCCTACGAGCAGCACTTC.

This clonotype showed up many times. This chain links TRBV3-1 with TRBJ2-1; tentatively, D is TRBD2 (6 bases). The J call is in doubt because the DNA end fits TRBJ2-3 better. The CDR3 loop spans 12 amino acids. Germline CDR1 is LGHDT and CDR2 is YNNKEL (reference sequence). CDR3 nucleotide sequence: TGTGCCAGCAGCCCCCCCGGGGGTACGCAGTATTTT. Protein product: CASSPPGGTQYF.

The chain is built from TRBV7-2 and TRBJ2-4; possibly TRBD1 for D (6 bases). The CDR3 length is 18 residues. Germline CDR1 and CDR2: SGHTA and FQGNSA. V was cut by 1 base and J by 0 bases, with 16 bases left in between. CDR3 bases: TGTGCCAGCAGCTTAGAAGGACAGACCTTGATAGCCAAAAACATTCAGTACTTC. It yields the protein CASSLEGQTLIAKNIQYF.

The table lists this clonotype with a few counts. A far larger clone is off by one base, so a read error is likely. The chain joins TRBV11-3 to TRBJ2-1; TRBD2 agrees at 7 bases. Germline loops: CDR1 SGHNT, CDR2 YENEEA. The CDR3 is 16 residues long. Trimming took 5 bases from V and 8 from J; bases not matched to a gene: 15. This CDR3 is CASSGTMPRGYDEQFF. DNA of the CDR3: TGTGCCAGCAGCGGGACTATGCCGAGGGGATACGATGAGCAGTTCTTC.

Note on this clonotype: A read error is the likely source, as a far larger clone sits one nucleotide away. V usage is TRBV11-2 and J usage is TRBJ2-3; possibly TRBD1 for D (5 bases). The J call may be incorrect, as the DNA end agrees better with TRBJ2-1. The CDR3 length is 14 residues. CDR1 is SGHAT, CDR2 FQNNGV, per germline. CDR3 protein: CASSRPTGFYEQFF. The CDR3 coding sequence is TGTGCCAGCAGCCGGCCAACAGGATTCTACGAGCAGTTCTTC.

The table lists this clonotype with a few counts. The chain links TRBV29-1 to TRBJ2-2, with D perhaps assigned TRBD1 or TRBD2 (6 bases each). Germline V gene sequence: CDR1 SQVTM, CDR2 ANQGSEA. Trimming cost V 6 bases and J 4 bases, with 15 bases left between them. CDR3 length equals 14 residues. The CDR3 loop reads CSVRMGGGTGELFF. CDR3 bases: TGCAGCGTACGTATGGGGGGCGGCACCGGGGAGCTGTTTTTT.

This clonotype was recorded many times. CDR3 bases: TGTGCCAGCACGCGAACTAGCGGATCAAAGACCCAGTACTTC. This codes for CASTRTSGSKTQYF. The chain employs TRBV6-2 or TRBV6-3 and TRBJ2-5, with 8 bases matching TRBD2. After removal of 7 bases from V and 6 bases from J, the junction contained 10 bases not matched to a gene. Germline-derived CDR1 and CDR2 are MNHEY and SVGEGT. The CDR3 loop spans 14 amino acids.